This T cell receptor beta chain was observed in a study of blood T cell repertoires in COVID-19. Study-wide context: There were acute and convalescent COVID-19 samples, and they came from the United States, Italy and Spain. T cells, B-cell-depleted T cells, or PBMCs provided the cDNA or gDNA that served as material.

Per the original data handling: Using reference gene primer amplification, nucleated cell counts were estimated. Sequencing was performed with immunoSEQ multiplex PCR; in TCRdb, only in-frame clones are kept and a portion is missing. V, J and clone size reflect that table, while D and trimming were determined from the DNA. The profile shows some 200,000 clones, approximately 80% of them singletons. In Seattle, patients joined the study during active infection and were tracked longitudinally. Germline V CDR1 and CDR2: ENHRY, SYGVKD. The V segment lost 11 bases and the J segment 3 bases; nucleotides outside the gene matches: 4. This CDR3 spans 12 amino acids.

The chain recombines TRBV10-3 with TRBJ1-5, with TRBD1 matching over 7 bases. Sequencing used peripheral blood. The receptor's source is a middle-aged woman with COVID-19, enrolled during active disease. CDR3 amino acids: CASGQDNQPQHF. The CDR3 bases are TGTGCCTCTGGACAGGACAATCAGCCCCAGCATTTT.